One and the same sample provided the 26 T cell receptor beta chains below, sequenced in a study of T cell responses to AZD1222 COVID-19 vaccine. The table came from immunoSEQ multiplex PCR; TCRdb's copy has only in-frame clones and leaves some out. The sample carries roughly 80,000 clones, approximately 90% recorded once. Sample: peripheral blood, taken 28 days after the second AZD1222 dose. All receptors come from an adult who received the AZD1222 COVID-19 vaccine.

This clone was counted between two and nine times. The chain carries TRBV29-1 and TRBJ2-6, with 9 positions matching TRBD1. This CDR3 spans 16 amino acids. Trimming cost V 7 bases and J 2 bases; bases outside gene matches: 9. Germline V gene sequence: CDR1 SQVTM, CDR2 ANQGSEA. CDR3 bases: TGCAGCGCCAGGACAGGGGAAGTAACTGGGGCCAACGTCCTGACTTTC. This translates into CSARTGEVTGANVLTF. Based on the CDR3 plus reference TRBV29-1 and TRBJ2-6, the full variable domain is SAVISQKPSRDICQRGTSLTIQCQVDSQVTMMFWYRQQPGQSLTLIATANQGSEATYESGFVIDKFPISRPNLTFSTLTVSNMSPEDSSIYLCSARTGEVTGANVLTFGAGSRLTVL.

As regards this clone: Relative to the germline gene, one junction end is altered; a read error may explain this. CDR3 nucleotides: TGTGCCAGCAGCTCGACAGGGACTAGTGAAAAACTGTTTTTT. Protein: CASSSTGTSEKLFF. The V gene is TRBV11-1, the J gene TRBJ1-4, with 7 bases matching TRBD1. CDR1 is SGHAT, CDR2 FQDESV, per germline (reference sequence). The CDR3 contains 14 residues.

The chain links TRBV19 to TRBJ1-3; D uncertain. Germline V gene data show CDR1 as LNHDA and CDR2 as SQIVND (reference sequence). V lost 5 bases and J 2 bases, leaving 13 bases between the germline ends. The CDR3 length is 15 residues. The chain's CDR3 is CASSSGWSTGNTIYF. The DNA for the CDR3 is TGTGCCAGTAGTTCGGGGTGGTCTACTGGAAACACCATATATTTT.

V and J are TRBV27 and TRBJ2-7, with D uncertain. Between the trimmed V and J ends, which lost 3 bases and 3 bases, there was a span of 12 bases. Germline V gene data show CDR1 as MNHEY and CDR2 as SMNVEV (reference sequence). The CDR3 is made up of 14 amino acids. Here the CDR3 reads CASSFMVTHYEQYF. DNA for the CDR3: TGTGCCAGCAGTTTTATGGTCACCCACTACGAGCAGTACTTC.

The chain uses TRBV2 and TRBJ1-4, with 8 bases that match TRBD1. CDR1 is SNHLY, CDR2 FYNNEI, per germline. Trimming cost V 7 bases and J 7 bases; bases outside gene matches: 8. This CDR3 is 14 amino acids long. CDR3 sequence reads: CASTGQGLGEKLFF. The CDR3 DNA follows: TGTGCCAGCACCGGACAGGGCCTCGGTGAAAAACTGTTTTTT. The variable domain in full, with the rest retrieved from reference TRBV2 and TRBJ1-4, is EPEVTQTPSHQVTQMGQEVILRCVPISNHLYFYWYRQILGQKVEFLVSFYNNEISEKSEIFDDQFSVERPDGSNFTLKIRSTKLEDSAMYFCASTGQGLGEKLFFGSGTQLSVL.

The chain employs TRBV10-3 and TRBJ2-5, with 11 bases fitting TRBD2. Trimming removed 2 bases from V and 0 bases from J; junction bases left unmatched: 5. Per the germline V gene, CDR1 is ENHRY and CDR2 is SYGVKD. The CDR3 is 17 residues long. The CDR3 region is CAISETSGGVYQETQYF. In DNA, the CDR3 is TGTGCCATCAGTGAGACTAGCGGGGGTGTGTACCAAGAGACCCAGTACTTC.

The genes are TRBV5-4 and TRBJ2-7; 10 nucleotides agree with TRBD2. The germline gives CDR1 SGHNT, CDR2 YYREEE (reference sequence). J gave up 2 bases and V 10 bases, and 12 bases lay outside the gene matches. The CDR3 sequence is 15 residues long. Written as DNA, the CDR3 is TGTGCCCTAAAGGGAGAACTAGCGGGGACCTACGAGCAGTACTTC. Translating gives CALKGELAGTYEQYF.

The chain has TRBV28 and TRBJ1-6, with TRBD1 as a possible D gene (6 bases). The CDR3 is 14 residues long. Trimming shortened V by 7 bases and J by 6 bases, and 13 bases separated the two germline ends. The V gene's germline CDR1 is MDHEN and CDR2 SYDVKM. The CDR3 loop reads CASILGQPNSPLHF. The CDR3 nucleotides read TGTGCCAGCATCCTAGGACAGCCTAATTCACCCCTCCACTTT.

The genes are TRBV3-1 (or the pseudogene TRBV3-2) and TRBJ1-1; no clear D gene. Trimming left V 2 bases short and J 3 bases short, with 4 bases between. CDR3 length: 12 amino acids. Germline CDR1 LGHDT, CDR2 YNNKEL (reference sequence). CDR3 sequence: CASSQQDTEAFF. CDR3 bases: TGTGCCAGCAGCCAACAGGACACTGAAGCTTTCTTT.

Turning to this clone: Other DNA variants within this sample encode the same CDR3. The gene calls are TRBV3-1 (or the pseudogene TRBV3-2) and TRBJ1-3; D is unresolved. V lost 0 bases to trimming and J lost 0 bases, with 6 bases between them. There are 15 residues in the CDR3. Germline CDR1 and CDR2: LGHDT and YNNKEL (reference sequence). In nucleotides, the CDR3 is TGTGCCAGCAGCCAAGACCCGGGCTCTGGAAACACCATATATTTT. It yields the protein CASSQDPGSGNTIYF.

The rearrangement links TRBV2 to TRBJ2-2; D gene uncertain. Trimming took 4 bases from V and 2 from J, leaving 8 bases between them. This CDR3 has 14 amino acids. Germline lookup yields CDR1 SNHLY and CDR2 FYNNEI. The CDR3 is CASSALFNTGELFF. The DNA of the CDR3 is TGTGCCAGCAGTGCCCTATTTAACACCGGGGAGCTGTTTTTT.

V is TRBV19 and J is TRBJ1-2; no clear D gene. The CDR3 sequence is 11 residues long. The V end was cut by 3 bases, the J end by 7 bases, with 6 bases between. From germline, CDR1 is LNHDA and CDR2 SQIVND (reference sequence). This chain's CDR3 is CASSIQVGYTF. The DNA for the CDR3 is TGTGCCAGTAGTATTCAGGTTGGCTACACCTTC.

The genes are TRBV7-2 and TRBJ2-5, with 8 bases that match TRBD2. V was clipped by 5 bases and J by 5 bases; unmatched bases: 7. Per germline, CDR1 SGHTA and CDR2 FQGNSA. This CDR3 is 14 amino acids long. The CDR3 region has the DNA TGTGCCAGCAGCCTCAGCGGGGGCGCGGAGACCCAGTACTTC. It yields the protein CASSLSGGAETQYF.

The chain combines TRBV7-2 with TRBJ1-1, with D tentatively TRBD1 (6 bases). With 4 bases removed from V and 5 bases from J, the gap between germline ends came to 11 bases. CDR1 is SGHTA and CDR2 is FQGNSA in the germline V gene. CDR3 length equals 13 residues. Here the CDR3 reads CASSSGVWTEAFF. In nucleotides, the CDR3 is TGTGCCAGCAGCTCAGGGGTTTGGACTGAAGCTTTCTTT.

The V and J genes are TRBV6-5 and TRBJ1-5; no definite D call. Germline-derived CDR1 and CDR2 are MNHEY and SVGAGI. The CDR3 consists of 15 residues. Trimming cost V 6 bases and J 0 bases, with 12 bases left between them. CDR3 amino acids: CASRIQKFSNQPQHF. CDR3 nucleotide sequence: TGTGCCAGCAGGATCCAAAAGTTTAGCAATCAGCCCCAGCATTTT.

About this clone itself: Different DNA sequences within this sample yield the same CDR3. The chain has TRBV9 and TRBJ1-1, with D maybe TRBD1 (5 bases). Germline assignment: CDR1 SGDLS and CDR2 YYNGEE. V lost 2 bases and J lost 2, with 10 bases in between. The CDR3 runs to 14 residues. The CDR3 DNA sequence: TGTGCCAGCAGCGTCGGGACGGGAAACACTGAAGCTTTCTTT. This encodes CASSVGTGNTEAFF.

Points on this clone: At the DNA level, this CDR3 is encoded by other sequences in the same sample as well. The CDR3 is CASSQAGSGNTIYF. CDR3 DNA: TGTGCCAGCAGCCAAGCGGGCTCTGGAAACACCATATATTTT. This chain joins TRBV3-1 (or the pseudogene TRBV3-2) and TRBJ1-3; D is unresolved. Trimming pared 1 base from V and 0 bases from J, leaving 4 bases between. The CDR3 has 14 residues. Germline CDR1 LGHDT, CDR2 YNNKEL (reference sequence).

This rearrangement joins TRBV28 to TRBJ1-5; D is ambiguous. The CDR3 length is 12 residues. V lost 6 bases to trimming and J lost 6 bases, with 9 bases between them. Looked up from germline, CDR1 is MDHEN and CDR2 is SYDVKM. CDR3 nucleotide sequence: TGTGCCAGCAGCGAGGTATCTCAGCCCCAGCATTTT. Translating gives CASSEVSQPQHF.

This chain's CDR3 is CASSRDPGTNEKLFF. The CDR3 DNA sequence: TGCGCCAGCAGCAGGGATCCGGGGACTAATGAAAAACTGTTTTTT. V and J are TRBV5-1 and TRBJ1-4, with D unresolved. The CDR3 spans 15 residues. CDR1 and CDR2 (germline): SGHRS, YFSETQ. Trimming stripped 4 bases from V and 2 bases from J, with 12 bases between.

The V gene is TRBV5-1, the J gene TRBJ1-1; no clear D. Per germline, CDR1 SGHRS and CDR2 YFSETQ. V was trimmed by 0 bases and J by 0 bases, leaving 12 bases between them. The CDR3 is made up of 16 amino acids. CDR3 nucleotide sequence: TGCGCCAGCAGCTTGGGATGGACCTCAATGAACACTGAAGCTTTCTTT. Its translation: CASSLGWTSMNTEAFF.

This CDR3 reads CASSQGRGRTDTQYF. The CDR3 DNA reads TGTGCCAGCAGCCAGGGGCGGGGGCGCACAGATACGCAGTATTTT. V and J are TRBV3-1 (or the pseudogene TRBV3-2) and TRBJ2-3, with D tentatively TRBD2 (7 bases). Per germline, CDR1 LGHDT and CDR2 YNNKEL (reference sequence). V was shortened by 3 bases and J by 1 base, with 11 bases between the two germline ends. CDR3 size: 15 residues.

DNA for the CDR3: TGTGCCAGCAGCCTTCGGACAGGCCCTAATGAAAAACTGTTTTTT. This encodes CASSLRTGPNEKLFF. V gene TRBV3-1 (or the pseudogene TRBV3-2) combines with J gene TRBJ1-4, with 7 nucleotides matching TRBD1. CDR3 length: 15 amino acids. Trimming at V came to 4 bases and at J to 3 bases, leaving 5 bases not matched to a gene. The germline CDR1 and CDR2 sequences are LGHDT and YNNKEL (reference sequence).

The chain couples TRBV19 to TRBJ1-5; TRBD1 matches 7 bases. V shed 5 bases and J 0 bases; nucleotides not matched to a gene: 10. The CDR3 loop spans 17 amino acids. The germline V gene has CDR1 LNHDA and CDR2 SQIVND (reference sequence). Written as DNA, the CDR3 is TGTGCCAGTAGTGTCATTCTTGGGACAGATAGCAATCAGCCCCAGCATTTT. This gives the protein CASSVILGTDSNQPQHF. Complete variable domain (other parts from reference TRBV19 and TRBJ1-5): DGGITQSPKYLFRKEGQNVTLSCEQNLNHDAMYWYRQDPGQGLRLIYYSQIVNDFQKGDIAEGYSVSREKKESFPLTVTSAQKNPTAFYLCASSVILGTDSNQPQHFGDGTRLSIL.

This chain joins TRBV5-1 and TRBJ1-2; D unclear. CDR1 is SGHRS, CDR2 YFSETQ, per germline. The ends were cut back, 5 bases at V and 3 bases at J, with 8 bases in the middle. This CDR3 is 12 amino acids long. This CDR3 is CASRDQYYGYTF. DNA for the CDR3: TGCGCCAGCAGGGATCAGTACTATGGCTACACCTTC.

This rearrangement joins TRBV18 to TRBJ1-2; no definite D call. This CDR3 comprises 14 residues. The germline CDR1 and CDR2 sequences are KGHSH and LQKENI. Between the trimmed V and J ends, which lost 0 bases and 8 bases, there was a span of 13 bases. CDR3 sequence (DNA): TGTGCCAGCTCACCACCCTCGTTAGGGTCGGGCTACACCTTC. Residues: CASSPPSLGSGYTF.

V and J are TRBV5-1 and TRBJ2-3; no definite D call. The CDR3 totals 14 residues. Germline V CDR1 and CDR2: SGHRS, YFSETQ. With 0 bases removed from V and 2 bases from J, the gap between germline ends came to 7 bases. CDR3 sequence reads: CASSLDSYTDTQYF. CDR3 nucleotide sequence: TGCGCCAGCAGCTTGGACAGCTACACAGATACGCAGTATTTT.